This T cell receptor (beta chain) stems from a study of T cell changes during pregnancy in multiple sclerosis (dated by TCRdb to 2018 to 2020). Notes on the research overall: In women with multiple sclerosis, the researchers looked at how the T cell repertoire shifted as pregnancy progressed.

Trimming removed 1 base from V and 5 bases from J, leaving 12 bases between the germline ends. Measured from the cysteine to the phenylalanine, the CDR3 is 14 residues long. The CDR3 DNA has 42 bases and is translated from base 1. For CDR1 and CDR2, the germline V gene lists SGHDT and YYEEEE. A note on this clone: Its antigen is not yet known. No much larger clonotype is one base removed from it; base qualities were not supplied.

The protocol used for the library was the immunoSEQ multiplex PCR assay. The table was pulled from immuneACCESS by TCRdb, which kept in-frame rearrangements only. Such tables lose some clones; where checked, under half of the loss comes from unresolved V genes, and the rest has no known cause. The sample yields some 80,000 clones; 94% were counted once. The ten top clones hold less than 0.15% of the sample. Specimen: CD4+ T cells from peripheral blood mononuclear cells, collected after pregnancy. The V and J genes are TRBV5-6 and TRBJ1-1, with the D segment identity uncertain. The source of this sequence is a female donor with multiple sclerosis, enrolled in a pregnancy study. Here is the DNA: TGTGCCAGCAGCTTGATCCAGGAGGGAACTGAAGCTTTCTTT. This gives the protein CASSLIQEGTEAFF.